This record looks at one TCR beta chain sequence and its context. As originally analysed: Counts of nucleated cells, estimated from reference gene primer amplification, were obtained. Repertoires were generated with immunoSEQ multiplex PCR, while TCRdb's copy carries only in-frame clones and drops some. The V and J calls and clone size are taken from that table; D and trimming were inferred from the DNA. The repertoire includes 200,000 to 300,000 clones, about 85% of them detected once, and approximately 4% sits in the top ten. The CDR3 covers 15 residues. Trimming removed 3 bases at V and 2 bases at J, with 11 bases between. Germline V gene data show CDR1 as SEHNR and CDR2 as FQNEAQ (reference sequence). The data derive from a study of blood T cell repertoires in COVID-19.

The chain has TRBV7-9 and TRBJ1-3; D ambiguous. This receptor was identified in a man aged 60 to 69 with acute or convalescent COVID-19. The sample was peripheral blood. The DNA for the CDR3 is TGTGCCAGCAGCTTCTGGCAGTCAACTGGAAACACCATATATTTT. It is translated as CASSFWQSTGNTIYF. Drawing the rest from reference TRBV7-9 and TRBJ1-3, the complete variable domain is DTGVSQNPRHKITKRGQNVTFRCDPISEHNRLYWYRQTLGQGPEFLTYFQNEAQLEKSRLLSDRFSAERPKGSFSTLEIQRTEQGDSAMYLCASSFWQSTGNTIYFGEGSWLTVV.